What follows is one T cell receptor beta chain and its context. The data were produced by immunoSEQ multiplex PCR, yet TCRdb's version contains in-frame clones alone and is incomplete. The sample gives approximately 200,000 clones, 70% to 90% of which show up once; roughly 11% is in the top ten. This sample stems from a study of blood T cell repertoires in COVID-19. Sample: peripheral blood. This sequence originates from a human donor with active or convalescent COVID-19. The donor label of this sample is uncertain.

CDR3 region: CAWRGGVTVSNYGYTF. DNA for the CDR3: TGTGCCTGGAGAGGGGGGGTTACCGTCTCTAACTATGGCTACACCTTC. The chain combines TRBV30 with TRBJ1-2; D perhaps matches TRBD1 (6 bases). Germline loops: CDR1 GTSNPN, CDR2 SVGIG (reference sequence). The V end was cut by 3 bases, the J end by 0 bases, with 17 bases between. The length of the CDR3 is 16 residues.